The 4 T cell receptor beta chains below were found in one sample sequenced in a study of tumor-infiltrating lymphocytes in primary liver carcinoma. Total RNA (around 500 ng) served as template for TCR beta cDNA synthesis primed by a constant-region primer. Three nested multiplex PCR rounds, a slightly modified ARM-PCR method, built the TCR beta libraries. The study ran its first two PCR rounds for roughly 10 cycles each, using TRBV1-TRBV30 forward primers and a C-beta reverse primer. TCRdb processed the multiplex PCR reads anew with MiXCR; each CDR3 protein has one entry. Of 95,000 to 150,000 distinct CDR3 sequences in the sample, 60% to 75% were seen once. For each extraction, RNA and DNA were obtained together from approximately 20-30 mg of unsorted bulk tissue. Sequenced material: liver tumor tissue from sampling region 3. Subset reported: tumor region T3, left-lateral pole. These receptors originate from a woman aged 55-70 years with primary liver carcinoma and hepatitis B virus infection.

The rearrangement uses TRBV12-5 and TRBJ2-2, with D unresolved. Per the germline V gene, CDR1 is LGHNT and CDR2 is FRNRAP. The CDR3 runs to 17 residues. Trimming removed 2 bases at V and 5 bases at J, with 18 bases between. In DNA, the CDR3 is TGTGCTAGTGGTTTGTCTCCTAGTGGGAATTATACCGGGGAGCTGTTTTTT. Its translation: CASGLSPSGNYTGELFF.

This clonotype was found once. The J gene is TRBJ1-1, the V gene TRBV5-4; D might be TRBD1 (5 bases). The CDR3 length is 16 residues. The V end lost 3 bases, the J end lost 4 bases, and 19 bases lay between the germline ends. The germline V gene has CDR1 SGHNT and CDR2 YYREEE (reference sequence). CDR3 coding DNA: TGTGCCAGCAGCTGGGGCGTCAAAGGGCAGAGCACTGAAGCTTTCTTT. This gives the protein CASSWGVKGQSTEAFF.

This clonotype was seen at least ten times. The chain joins TRBV29-1 to TRBJ2-5; D is undetermined. Looked up from germline, CDR1 is SQVTM and CDR2 is ANQGSEA. V lost 3 bases and J 5 bases, leaving 10 bases between the germline ends. The CDR3 is 12 amino acids. CDR3 residues: CSVDGSGETQYF. The DNA of the CDR3 is TGCAGCGTTGACGGATCTGGGGAGACCCAGTACTTC.

With regard to this clonotype: Mismatch with germline at one junction end may stem from a read error. The chain has TRBV7-3 and TRBJ2-1, with TRBD2 identical over 11 bases. The length of the CDR3 is 16 residues. The V gene's germline CDR1 is SGHTA and CDR2 FQGTGA. The DNA of the CDR3 is TGCGCCAGCAGCCCGTTTGGCCTAGCGGGGGGCAATGAGCAGTTCTTC. Amino acids: CASSPFGLAGGNEQFF.